The sequence of this TCR beta chain was determined in a study of shared clonotypes between healthy human individuals. Findings and caveats of the study: In contrast to clonotypes shared by all four donors, non-shared clonotypes had lower generation probabilities.

Per the study methods: There were no quality scores in the junction-only immunoSEQ sequences, so filtering differed. Sequencing was performed with immunoSEQ multiplex PCR; in TCRdb, only in-frame clones are kept and a portion is missing. The DNA was the basis for D and trimming; V, J and clone size are from that table. The table includes about 1.5 million clones, 95% to 97% detected once. V gave up 2 bases and J gave up 10 bases, with 23 bases separating them. Germline lookup yields CDR1 SGHTA and CDR2 FQGNSA. CDR3 length: 16 residues. On this clone: No antigen is known for it.

This sequence originates from a man aged 25 to 45 in good health. The chain couples TRBV7-2 to TRBJ2-5; no definite D call. Input material: naive CD4+ T cells sorted from blood. Documented subset: CD45RA+ positively selected. The CDR3 sequence is CASSLIETLRVLDQYF. In DNA, the CDR3 is TGTGCCAGCAGCTTAATAGAAACCCTCCGGGTTTTGGACCAGTACTTC.